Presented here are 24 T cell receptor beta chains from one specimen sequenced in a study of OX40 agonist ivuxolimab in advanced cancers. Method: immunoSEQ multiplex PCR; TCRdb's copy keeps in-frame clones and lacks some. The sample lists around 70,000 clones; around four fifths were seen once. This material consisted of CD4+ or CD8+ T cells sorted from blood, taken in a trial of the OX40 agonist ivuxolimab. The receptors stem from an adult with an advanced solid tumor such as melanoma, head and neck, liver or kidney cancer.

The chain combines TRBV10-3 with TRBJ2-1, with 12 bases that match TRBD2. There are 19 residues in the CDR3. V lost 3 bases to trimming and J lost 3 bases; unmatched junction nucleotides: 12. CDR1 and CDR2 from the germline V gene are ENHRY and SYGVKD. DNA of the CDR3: TGTGCCATCAGTGATCAACTAGCGGGAGGAAGTCACTACTACAATGAGCAGTTCTTC. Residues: CAISDQLAGGSHYYNEQFF.

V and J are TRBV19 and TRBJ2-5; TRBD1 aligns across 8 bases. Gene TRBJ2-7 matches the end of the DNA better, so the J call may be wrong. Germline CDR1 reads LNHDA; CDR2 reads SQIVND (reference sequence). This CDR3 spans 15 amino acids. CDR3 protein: CASGRGLAGGDEQYF. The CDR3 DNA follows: TGTGCCAGCGGTCGGGGTTTGGCAGGGGGCGACGAGCAGTACTTC.

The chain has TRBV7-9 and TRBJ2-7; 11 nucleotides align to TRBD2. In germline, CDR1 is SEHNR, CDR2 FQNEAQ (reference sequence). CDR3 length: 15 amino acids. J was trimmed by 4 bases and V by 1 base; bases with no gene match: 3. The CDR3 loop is CASSLVSGRVYEQYF. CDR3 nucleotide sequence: TGTGCCAGCAGCTTAGTTAGCGGGAGGGTTTACGAGCAGTACTTC.

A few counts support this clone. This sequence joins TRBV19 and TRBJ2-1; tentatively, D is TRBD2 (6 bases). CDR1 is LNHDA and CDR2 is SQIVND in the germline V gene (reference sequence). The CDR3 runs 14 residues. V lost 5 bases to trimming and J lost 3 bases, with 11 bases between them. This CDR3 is CASSPRTIYNEQFF. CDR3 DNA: TGTGCCAGTAGTCCCCGGACTATCTACAATGAGCAGTTCTTC.

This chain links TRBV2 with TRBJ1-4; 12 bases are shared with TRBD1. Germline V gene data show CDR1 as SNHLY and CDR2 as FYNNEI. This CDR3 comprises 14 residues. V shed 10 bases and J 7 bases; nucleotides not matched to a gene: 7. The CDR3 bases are TGTGCCAACCGGGACAGGGGGCGATCTGAAAAACTGTTTTTT. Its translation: CANRDRGRSEKLFF.

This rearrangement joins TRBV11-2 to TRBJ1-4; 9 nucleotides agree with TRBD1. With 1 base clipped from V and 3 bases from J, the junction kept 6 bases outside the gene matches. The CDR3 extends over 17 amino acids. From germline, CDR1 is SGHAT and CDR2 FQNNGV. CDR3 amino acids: CASSLGNTGGSNEKLFF. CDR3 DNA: TGTGCCAGCAGCTTAGGGAACACAGGGGGCTCTAATGAAAAACTGTTTTTT. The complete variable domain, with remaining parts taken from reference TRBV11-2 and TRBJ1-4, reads EAGVAQSPRYKIIEKRQSVAFWCNPISGHATLYWYQQILGQGPKLLIQFQNNGVVDDSQLPKDRFSAERLKGVDSTLKIQPAKLEDSAVYLCASSLGNTGGSNEKLFFGSGTQLSVL.

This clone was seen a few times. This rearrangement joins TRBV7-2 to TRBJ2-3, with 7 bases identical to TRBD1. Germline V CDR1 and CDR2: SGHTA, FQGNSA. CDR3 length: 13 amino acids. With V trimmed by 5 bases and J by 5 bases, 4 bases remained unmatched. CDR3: CASSDYRGDTQYF. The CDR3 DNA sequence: TGTGCCAGCAGCGACTACAGGGGAGATACGCAGTATTTT.

The CDR3 DNA reads as TGTGCCAGGCACCCGGGGCTCGATTCACCCCTCCACTTT. It encodes CARHPGLDSPLHF. This sequence joins TRBV30 and TRBJ1-6, with D perhaps TRBD1 (5 bases). The germline V and J ends were trimmed by 8 bases and 8 bases, with 16 bases remaining between them. The CDR3 totals 13 residues. Germline values: CDR1 GTSNPN, CDR2 SVGIG (reference sequence). Looking up the rest from reference TRBV30 and TRBJ1-6 gives the full variable domain: SQTIHQWPATLVQPVGSPLSLECTVEGTSNPNLYWYRQAAGRGLQLLFYSVGIGQISSEVPQNLSASRPQDRQFILSSKKLLLSDSGFYLCARHPGLDSPLHFGNGTRLTVT.

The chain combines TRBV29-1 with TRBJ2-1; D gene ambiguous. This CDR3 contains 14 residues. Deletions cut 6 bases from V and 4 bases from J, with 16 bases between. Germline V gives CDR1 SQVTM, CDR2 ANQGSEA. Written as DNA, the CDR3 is TGCAGCGTAAGGGTGCCACGGAATTACAATGAGCAGTTCTTC. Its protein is CSVRVPRNYNEQFF.

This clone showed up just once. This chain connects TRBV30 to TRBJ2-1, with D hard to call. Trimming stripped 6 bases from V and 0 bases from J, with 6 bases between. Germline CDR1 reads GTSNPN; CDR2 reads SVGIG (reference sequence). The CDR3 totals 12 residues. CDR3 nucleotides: TGTGCCTGCCCTAGCTCCTACAATGAGCAGTTCTTC. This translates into CACPSSYNEQFF.

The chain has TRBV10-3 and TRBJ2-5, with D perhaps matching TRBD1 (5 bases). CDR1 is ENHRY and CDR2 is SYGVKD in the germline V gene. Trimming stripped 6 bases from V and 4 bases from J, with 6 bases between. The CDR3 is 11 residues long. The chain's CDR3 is CAIRDTETQYF. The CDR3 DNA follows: TGTGCCATCAGGGACACAGAGACCCAGTACTTC.

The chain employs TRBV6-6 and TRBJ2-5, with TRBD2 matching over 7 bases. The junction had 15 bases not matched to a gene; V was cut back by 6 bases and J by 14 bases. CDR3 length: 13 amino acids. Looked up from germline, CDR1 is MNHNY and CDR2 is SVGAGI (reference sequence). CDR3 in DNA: TGTGCCAGCAGCCCCTTGGGGGGGGGAACTTGTTACTTC. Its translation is CASSPLGGGTCYF.

CDR3 nucleotide sequence: TGTGCCATCAGTGCCGGTAGAGGTGGGAGCAATCAGCCCCAGCATTTT. As protein: CAISAGRGGSNQPQHF. The V call is TRBV10-3, the J call TRBJ1-5; the D is unclear. The V end lost 4 bases, the J end lost 1 base, and 14 bases lay between the germline ends. Germline V gene data show CDR1 as ENHRY and CDR2 as SYGVKD. The CDR3 runs 16 residues.

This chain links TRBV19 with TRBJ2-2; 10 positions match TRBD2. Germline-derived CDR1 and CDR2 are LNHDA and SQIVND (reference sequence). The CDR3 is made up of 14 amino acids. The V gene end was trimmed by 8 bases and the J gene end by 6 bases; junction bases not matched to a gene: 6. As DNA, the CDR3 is TGTGCCAGTCAAACTAGCGGGACCGCCGGGGAGCTGTTTTTT. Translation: CASQTSGTAGELFF.

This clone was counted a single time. CDR3 residues: CASSPRQAGLASGEQFF. CDR3 nucleotides: TGTGCCAGCAGCCCCCGACAGGCCGGACTAGCGTCAGGCGAGCAGTTCTTC. J is TRBJ2-1 and V is TRBV7-9; 9 nucleotides align to TRBD2. Germline values: CDR1 SEHNR, CDR2 FQNEAQ (reference sequence). Trimming cost V 5 bases and J 10 bases; bases outside gene matches: 18. The CDR3 is 17 amino acids. The variable domain in full, completed from reference TRBV7-9 and TRBJ2-1, reads DTGVSQNPRHKITKRGQNVTFRCDPISEHNRLYWYRQTLGQGPEFLTYFQNEAQLEKSRLLSDRFSAERPKGSFSTLEIQRTEQGDSAMYLCASSPRQAGLASGEQFFGPGTRLTVL.

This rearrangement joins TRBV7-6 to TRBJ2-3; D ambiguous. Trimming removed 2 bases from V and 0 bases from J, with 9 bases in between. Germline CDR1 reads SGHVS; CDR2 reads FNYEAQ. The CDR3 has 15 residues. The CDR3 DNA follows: TGTGCCAGCAGCTTAAGAAGTGCAAGCACAGATACGCAGTATTTT. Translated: CASSLRSASTDTQYF. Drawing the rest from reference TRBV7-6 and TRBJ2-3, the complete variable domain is GAGVSQSPRYKVTKRGQDVALRCDPISGHVSLYWYRQALGQGPEFLTYFNYEAQQDKSGLPNDRFSAERPEGSISTLTIQRTEQRDSAMYRCASSLRSASTDTQYFGPGTRLTVL.

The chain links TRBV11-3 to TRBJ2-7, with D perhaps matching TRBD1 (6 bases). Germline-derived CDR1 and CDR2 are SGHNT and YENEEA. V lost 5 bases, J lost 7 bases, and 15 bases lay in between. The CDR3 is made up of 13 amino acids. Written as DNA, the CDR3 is TGTGCCAGCAGCAAGGACAGCTCTCAGGAGCAGTACTTC. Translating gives CASSKDSSQEQYF.

CDR3 bases: TGTGCCAGCTCCCTGTCTTACGGAGGGCCCCACGAGCAGTACTTC. Translating it yields CASSLSYGGPHEQYF. The gene calls are TRBV6-1 and TRBJ2-7; a weak D match, TRBD2 (6 bases). The CDR3 is made up of 15 amino acids. The germline V gene has CDR1 MNHNS and CDR2 SASEGT. The V and J ends lost 8 bases and 5 bases respectively, with 22 bases between them.

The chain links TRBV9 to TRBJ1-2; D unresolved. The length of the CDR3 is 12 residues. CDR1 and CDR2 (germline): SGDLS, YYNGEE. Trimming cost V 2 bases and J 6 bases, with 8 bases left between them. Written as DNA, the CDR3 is TGTGCCAGCAGCGTGGGTGGGGATGGCTACACCTTC. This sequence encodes CASSVGGDGYTF.

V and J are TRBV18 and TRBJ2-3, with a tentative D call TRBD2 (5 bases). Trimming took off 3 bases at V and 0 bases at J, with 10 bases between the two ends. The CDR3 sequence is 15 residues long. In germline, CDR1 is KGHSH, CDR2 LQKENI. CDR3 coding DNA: TGTGCCAGCTCACCCCCCGGGGAGAGCACAGATACGCAGTATTTT. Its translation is CASSPPGESTDTQYF.

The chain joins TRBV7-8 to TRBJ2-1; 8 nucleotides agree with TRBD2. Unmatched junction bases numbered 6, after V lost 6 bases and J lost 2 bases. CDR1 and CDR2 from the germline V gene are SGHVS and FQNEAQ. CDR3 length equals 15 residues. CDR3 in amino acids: CASRPLADTYNEQFF. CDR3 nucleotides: TGTGCCAGCAGGCCACTAGCGGATACCTACAATGAGCAGTTCTTC.

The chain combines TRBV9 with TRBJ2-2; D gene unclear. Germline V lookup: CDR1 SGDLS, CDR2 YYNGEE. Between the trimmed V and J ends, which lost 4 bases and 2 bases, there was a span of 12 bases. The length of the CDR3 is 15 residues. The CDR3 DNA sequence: TGTGCCAGCAGCTCCCTAATGACCAACACCGGGGAGCTGTTTTTT. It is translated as CASSSLMTNTGELFF.

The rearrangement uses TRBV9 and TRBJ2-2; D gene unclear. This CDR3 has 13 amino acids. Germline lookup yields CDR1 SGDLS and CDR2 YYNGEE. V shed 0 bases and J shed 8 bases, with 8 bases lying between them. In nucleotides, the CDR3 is TGTGCCAGCAGCGTAGTGAGTCCGGGGGAGCTGTTTTTT. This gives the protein CASSVVSPGELFF.

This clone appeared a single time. This chain's CDR3 is CASSLAGMGGTDTQYF. The CDR3 DNA is TGCGCCAGCAGCTTGGCTGGTATGGGGGGCACAGATACGCAGTATTTT. The chain recombines TRBV5-1 with TRBJ2-3; D tentatively reads TRBD1 or TRBD2 (5 bases each). This CDR3 is built from 16 residues. V was clipped by 0 bases and J by 1 base, with 12 bases between them. The germline V gene encodes CDR1 SGHRS and CDR2 YFSETQ.